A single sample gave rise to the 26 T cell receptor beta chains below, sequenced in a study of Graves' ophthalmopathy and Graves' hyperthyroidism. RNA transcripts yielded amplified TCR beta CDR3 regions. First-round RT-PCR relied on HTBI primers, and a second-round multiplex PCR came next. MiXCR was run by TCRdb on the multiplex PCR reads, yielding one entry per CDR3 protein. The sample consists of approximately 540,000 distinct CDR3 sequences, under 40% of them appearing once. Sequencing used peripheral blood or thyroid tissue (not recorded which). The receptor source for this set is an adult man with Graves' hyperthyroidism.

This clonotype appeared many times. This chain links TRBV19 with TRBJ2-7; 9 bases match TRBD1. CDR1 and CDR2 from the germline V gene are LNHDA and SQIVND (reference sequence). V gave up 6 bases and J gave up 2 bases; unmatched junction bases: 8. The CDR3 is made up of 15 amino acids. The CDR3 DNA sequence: TGTGCCAGTAGCCAGATCGGGACAGGGCCCTACGAGCAGTACTTC. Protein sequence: CASSQIGTGPYEQYF.

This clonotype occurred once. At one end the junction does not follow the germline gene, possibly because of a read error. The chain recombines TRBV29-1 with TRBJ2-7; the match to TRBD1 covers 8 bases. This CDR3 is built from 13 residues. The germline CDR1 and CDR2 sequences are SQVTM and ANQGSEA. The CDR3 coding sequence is TGCAGCGTTGCGCGGACAGGGATGGACGAGCAGCACTTC. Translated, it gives CSVARTGMDEQHF.

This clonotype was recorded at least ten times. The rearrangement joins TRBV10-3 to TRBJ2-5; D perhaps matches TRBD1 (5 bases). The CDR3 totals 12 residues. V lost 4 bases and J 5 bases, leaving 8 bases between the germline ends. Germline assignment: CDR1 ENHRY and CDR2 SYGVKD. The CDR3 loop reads CAISGQGETQYF. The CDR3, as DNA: TGTGCCATCAGTGGTCAGGGCGAGACCCAGTACTTC.

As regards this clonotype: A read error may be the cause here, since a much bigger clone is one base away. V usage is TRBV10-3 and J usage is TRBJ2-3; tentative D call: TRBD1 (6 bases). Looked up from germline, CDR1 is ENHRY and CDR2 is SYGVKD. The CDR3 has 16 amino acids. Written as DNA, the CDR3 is TGTGCCATCAGATCGCGGACAGACCCTAGCACAGATACGCGGTATTTT. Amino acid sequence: CAIRSRTDPSTDTRYF.

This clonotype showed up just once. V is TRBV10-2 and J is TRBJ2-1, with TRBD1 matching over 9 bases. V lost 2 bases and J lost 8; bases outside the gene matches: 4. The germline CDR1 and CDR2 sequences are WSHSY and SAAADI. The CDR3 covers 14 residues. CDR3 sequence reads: CASSEVTGGDEQFF. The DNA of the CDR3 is TGCGCCAGCAGTGAGGTTACAGGGGGCGATGAGCAGTTCTTC.

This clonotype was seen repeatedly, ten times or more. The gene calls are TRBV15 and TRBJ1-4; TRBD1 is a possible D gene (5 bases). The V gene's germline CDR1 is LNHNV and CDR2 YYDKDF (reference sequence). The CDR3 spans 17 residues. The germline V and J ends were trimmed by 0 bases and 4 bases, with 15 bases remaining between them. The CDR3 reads CATSRDAGNGGNEKLFF. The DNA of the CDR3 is TGTGCCACCAGCAGAGATGCAGGGAATGGCGGTAATGAAAAACTGTTTTTT.

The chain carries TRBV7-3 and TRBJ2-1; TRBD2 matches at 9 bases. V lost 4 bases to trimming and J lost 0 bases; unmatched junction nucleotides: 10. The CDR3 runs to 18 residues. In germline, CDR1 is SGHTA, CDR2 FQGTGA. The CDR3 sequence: CASSSKGASGNSYNEQFF. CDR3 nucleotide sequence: TGTGCCAGCAGCTCAAAGGGGGCTAGCGGGAACTCCTACAATGAGCAGTTCTTC.

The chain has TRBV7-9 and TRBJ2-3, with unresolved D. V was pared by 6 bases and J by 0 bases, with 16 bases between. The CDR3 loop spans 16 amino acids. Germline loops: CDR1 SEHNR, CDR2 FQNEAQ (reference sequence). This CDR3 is CASRSATRKSTDTQYF. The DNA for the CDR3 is TGTGCCAGCAGATCTGCCACGCGGAAGAGCACAGATACGCAGTATTTT.

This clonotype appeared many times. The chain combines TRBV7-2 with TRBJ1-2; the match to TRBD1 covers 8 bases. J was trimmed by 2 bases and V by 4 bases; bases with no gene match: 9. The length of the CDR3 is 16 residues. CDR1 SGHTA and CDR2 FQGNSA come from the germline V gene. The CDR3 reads CASSSRGDRWNYGYTF. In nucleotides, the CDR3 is TGTGCCAGCAGCTCCCGAGGGGACAGGTGGAACTATGGCTACACCTTC.

The CDR3, as DNA: TGTGCCACCAGCAGAGATGGGGGAAACACTGAAGCTTTCTTT. Translated, it gives CATSRDGGNTEAFF. V is TRBV15 and J is TRBJ1-1; weak D call: TRBD1 (5 bases). V lost 0 bases and J 2 bases, leaving 7 bases between the germline ends. The CDR3 is 14 amino acids. From germline, CDR1 is LNHNV and CDR2 YYDKDF (reference sequence).

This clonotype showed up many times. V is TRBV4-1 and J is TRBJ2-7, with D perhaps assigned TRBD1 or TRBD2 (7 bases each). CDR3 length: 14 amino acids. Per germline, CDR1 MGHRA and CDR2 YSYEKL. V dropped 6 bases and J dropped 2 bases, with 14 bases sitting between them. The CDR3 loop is CASRDREGTYEQYF. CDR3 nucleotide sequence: TGCGCCAGCAGAGACAGGGAGGGAACCTACGAGCAGTACTTC.

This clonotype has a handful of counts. CDR3 sequence reads: CASSGGRGLTDTQYF. The CDR3 bases are TGTGCCAGCAGTGGGGGCAGGGGCCTCACAGATACGCAGTATTTT. The rearrangement links TRBV2 to TRBJ2-3; the D gene is possibly TRBD1 (6 bases). The germline gives CDR1 SNHLY, CDR2 FYNNEI. The CDR3 covers 15 residues. Trimming removed 4 bases from V and 2 bases from J, with 13 bases in between. Supplemented by reference TRBV2 and TRBJ2-3, the full variable domain reads EPEVTQTPSHQVTQMGQEVILRCVPISNHLYFYWYRQILGQKVEFLVSFYNNEISEKSEIFDDQFSVERPDGSNFTLKIRSTKLEDSAMYFCASSGGRGLTDTQYFGPGTRLTVL.

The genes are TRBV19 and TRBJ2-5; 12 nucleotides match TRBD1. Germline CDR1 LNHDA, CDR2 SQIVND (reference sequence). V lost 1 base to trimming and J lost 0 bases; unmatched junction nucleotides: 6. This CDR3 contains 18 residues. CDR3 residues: CASSIVGQGAPYQETQYF. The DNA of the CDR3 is TGTGCCAGTAGTATAGTGGGACAGGGGGCTCCGTACCAAGAGACCCAGTACTTC.

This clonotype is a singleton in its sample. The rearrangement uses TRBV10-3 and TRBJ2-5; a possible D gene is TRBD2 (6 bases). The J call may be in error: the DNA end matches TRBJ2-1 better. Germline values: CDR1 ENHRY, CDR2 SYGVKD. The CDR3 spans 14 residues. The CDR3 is CAISGLVLDNEQFF. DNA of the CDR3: TGTGCCATCAGTGGACTAGTACTTGATAATGAGCAGTTCTTC.

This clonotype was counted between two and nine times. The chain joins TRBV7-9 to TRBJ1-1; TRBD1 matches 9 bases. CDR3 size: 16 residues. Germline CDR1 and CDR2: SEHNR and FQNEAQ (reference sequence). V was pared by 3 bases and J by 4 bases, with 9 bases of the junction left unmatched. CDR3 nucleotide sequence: TGTGCCAGCAGCTTTGAAACAGGGGGCTTTGGCACTGAAGCTTTCTTT. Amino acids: CASSFETGGFGTEAFF.

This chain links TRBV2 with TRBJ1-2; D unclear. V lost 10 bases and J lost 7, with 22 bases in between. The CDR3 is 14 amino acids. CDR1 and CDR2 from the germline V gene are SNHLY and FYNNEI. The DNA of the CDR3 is TGTGCCACCCTAGCAGGAGGGCTGTTCCTTGGCTACACCTTC. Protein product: CATLAGGLFLGYTF. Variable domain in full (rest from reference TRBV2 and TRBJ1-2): EPEVTQTPSHQVTQMGQEVILRCVPISNHLYFYWYRQILGQKVEFLVSFYNNEISEKSEIFDDQFSVERPDGSNFTLKIRSTKLEDSAMYFCATLAGGLFLGYTFGSGTRLTVV.

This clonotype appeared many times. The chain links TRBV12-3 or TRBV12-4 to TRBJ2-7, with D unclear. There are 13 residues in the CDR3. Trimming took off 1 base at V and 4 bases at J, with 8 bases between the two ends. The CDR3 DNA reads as TGTGCCAGCAGTTTAGACTGGTCTTACGAGCAGTACTTC. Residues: CASSLDWSYEQYF.

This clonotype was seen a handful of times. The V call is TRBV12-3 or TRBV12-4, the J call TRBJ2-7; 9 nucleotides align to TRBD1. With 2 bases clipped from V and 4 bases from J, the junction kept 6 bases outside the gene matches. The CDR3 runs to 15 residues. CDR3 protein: CASSLSGQGIYEQYF. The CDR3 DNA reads TGTGCCAGCAGTTTATCGGGACAGGGAATTTACGAGCAGTACTTC.

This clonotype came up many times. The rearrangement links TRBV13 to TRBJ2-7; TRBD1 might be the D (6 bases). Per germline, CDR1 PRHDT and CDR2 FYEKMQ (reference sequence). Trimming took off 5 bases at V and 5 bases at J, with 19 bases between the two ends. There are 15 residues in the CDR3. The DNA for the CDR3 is TGTGCCAGCAGCCGCGACAGGTTAAGAAACAACGAGCAGTACTTC. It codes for CASSRDRLRNNEQYF.

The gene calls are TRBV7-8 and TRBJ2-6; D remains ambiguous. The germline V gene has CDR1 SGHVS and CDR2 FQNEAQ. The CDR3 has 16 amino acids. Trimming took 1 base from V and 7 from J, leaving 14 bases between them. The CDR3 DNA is TGTGCCAGCAGCTTAGGGAGTAGCCCGCTAGCCAACGTCCTGACTTTC. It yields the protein CASSLGSSPLANVLTF.

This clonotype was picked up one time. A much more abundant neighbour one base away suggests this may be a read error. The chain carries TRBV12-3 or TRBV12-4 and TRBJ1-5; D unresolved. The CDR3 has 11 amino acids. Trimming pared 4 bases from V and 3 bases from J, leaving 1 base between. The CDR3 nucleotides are TGTGCCAGCAGTTACAATCAGCCCCAGCATTTT. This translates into CASSYNQPQHF.

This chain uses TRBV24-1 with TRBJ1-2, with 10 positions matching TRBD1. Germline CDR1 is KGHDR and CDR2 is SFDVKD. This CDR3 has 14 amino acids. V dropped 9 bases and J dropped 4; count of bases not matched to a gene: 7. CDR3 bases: TGTGCCACCGGGACAGGGGCAATAGGCTATGGCTACACCTTC. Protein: CATGTGAIGYGYTF.

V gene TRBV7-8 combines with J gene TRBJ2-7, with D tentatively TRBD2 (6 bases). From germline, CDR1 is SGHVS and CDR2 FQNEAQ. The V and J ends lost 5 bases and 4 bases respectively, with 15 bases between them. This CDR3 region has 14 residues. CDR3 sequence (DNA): TGTGCCAGCAGCCCTCCGGAGGGGAGGTACGAGCAGTACTTC. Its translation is CASSPPEGRYEQYF.

This chain's CDR3 is CASSWRQGGETQHF. The CDR3 DNA reads TGTGCCAGCAGCTGGAGACAGGGAGGAGAGACCCAGCATTTT. V usage is TRBV7-6 and J usage is TRBJ1-5, with TRBD1 matching over 7 bases. The CDR3 contains 14 residues. Germline CDR1 is SGHVS and CDR2 is FNYEAQ. V was pared by 4 bases and J by 11 bases, with 11 bases of the junction left unmatched.

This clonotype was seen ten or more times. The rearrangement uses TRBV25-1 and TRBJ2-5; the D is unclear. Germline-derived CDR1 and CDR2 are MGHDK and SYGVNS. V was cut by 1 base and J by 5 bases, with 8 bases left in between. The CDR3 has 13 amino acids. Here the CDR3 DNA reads TGTGCCAGCAGTGAATGGGGTGACGAGACCCAGTACTTC. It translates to CASSEWGDETQYF.

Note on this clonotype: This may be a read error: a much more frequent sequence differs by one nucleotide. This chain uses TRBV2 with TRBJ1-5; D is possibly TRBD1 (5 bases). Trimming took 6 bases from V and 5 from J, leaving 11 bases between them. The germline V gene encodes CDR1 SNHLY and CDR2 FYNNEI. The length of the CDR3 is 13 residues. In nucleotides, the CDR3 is TGTGCCAGCAGACAGGACACCGATCAGCCCCAGCATTTT. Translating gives CASRQDTDQPQHF.